This record covers a single T cell receptor (beta chain). The antigen is unknown. The assay was immunoSEQ multiplex PCR, and TCRdb's table has in-frame clones only and misses some. The table includes roughly 21,000 clones, more than 70% detected once. The data stem from a study of PD-1 blockade in classical Hodgkin lymphoma. Study conclusions and caveats: Baseline diversity was lower in partial responders and progressors than complete responders.

Specified time point: cycle 4 day 1 (C4D1), after 6 weeks of nivolumab. No patient escaped relapse after autologous stem cell transplantation, and brentuximab vedotin exposure varied. Best responses included complete response and partial response; otherwise, the best response was progressive disease. The germline V gene encodes CDR1 SGHAT and CDR2 FQNNGV. CDR3 length: 18 residues. Trimming took off 1 base at V and 4 bases at J, with 22 bases between the two ends. The chain is built from TRBV11-2 and TRBJ1-2; D is ambiguous. The material was peripheral blood mononuclear cells (PBMCs), obtained before the fourth cycle of nivolumab. This clonotype was obtained from a human donor with classical Hodgkin lymphoma. The CDR3 is CASSLGRGYLDRLYGYTF. The CDR3 DNA reads as TGTGCCAGCAGCTTAGGCCGGGGATACCTGGACCGTCTCTATGGCTACACCTTC.